The rows below give T cell receptor beta chains drawn from one sample of a study of early T cells in non-severe SARS-CoV-2 infection. TCRdb re-called the 5' RACE reads with MiXCR, one entry per CDR3 protein. The table shows about 30,000 distinct CDR3 sequences, with roughly 7% occurring only once. The source material was whole blood. Receptor source: an adult who was a healthcare worker with PCR-confirmed SARS-CoV-2 infection or an uninfected control (not recorded which). The CDR3 runs from the conserved cysteine through the conserved F or W. A D gene is named only where the DNA matches it firmly. Only some rows state a clone size, as once, few, many or a class for expanded clones.

many | . | TRBJ2-7 | TRBV20-1 | CSAEYRAGEQYF | TGCAGTGCGGAGTACAGGGCAGGCGAGCAGTACTTC
many | TRBD2 | TRBJ2-1 | TRBV6-1 | CASSEAAGVNEQFF | TGTGCCAGCAGTGAAGCTGCGGGAGTCAATGAGCAGTTCTTC
many | TRBD1 | TRBJ2-7 | TRBV29-1 | CSVGQGSEQYF | TGCAGCGTTGGACAGGGAAGCGAGCAGTACTTC
few | . | TRBJ2-1 | TRBV18 | CASSPLSYNEQFF | TGTGCCAGCTCACCACTCTCTTACAATGAGCAGTTCTTC
many | TRBD1 | TRBJ2-4 | TRBV6-5 | CASSGPGQGKNIQYF | TGTGCCAGCAGCGGTCCTGGACAGGGCAAAAACATTCAGTACTTC
many | TRBD1 | TRBJ2-5 | TRBV28 | CASSLWTGGRATQYF | TGTGCCAGCAGCCTCTGGACAGGGGGTAGGGCGACCCAGTACTTC
. | TRBD1 | TRBJ2-6 | TRBV5-1 | CASVDRAGANVLTF | TGCGCCAGCGTAGACAGGGCTGGGGCCAACGTCCTGACTTTC
many | TRBD2 | TRBJ2-7 | TRBV2 | CASRWGLTSGPYEQYF | TGTGCCAGCAGATGGGGTTTGACTAGCGGGCCCTACGAGCAGTACTTC
many | TRBD2 | TRBJ2-1 | TRBV7-3 | CASSLYAGGYNEQFF | TGTGCCAGCAGCTTATATGCGGGGGGCTACAATGAGCAGTTCTTC
many | . | TRBJ2-1 | TRBV18 | CASSPQGGTYNEQFF | TGTGCCAGCTCACCACAGGGGGGGACCTACAATGAGCAGTTCTTC
few | . | TRBJ2-1 | TRBV5-1 | CASSIGFTEQFF | TGCGCCAGCAGCATAGGGTTCACTGAGCAGTTCTTC
many | . | TRBJ1-6 | TRBV7-8 | CASSASRESPLHF | TGTGCCAGCAGCGCCTCCCGGGAGTCACCCCTCCACTTT
many | . | TRBJ1-6 | TRBV25-1 | CASSESGQGRSPLHF | TGTGCCAGCAGTGAATCGGGGCAGGGCCGCTCACCCCTCCACTTT
medium-sized | TRBD1 | TRBJ1-1 | TRBV6-4 | CASSDRTGEAFF | TGTGCCAGCAGTGACCGGACAGGGGAAGCTTTCTTT
many | . | TRBJ2-3 | TRBV10-2 | CASGEVPDTQYF | TGCGCCAGCGGGGAGGTACCAGATACGCAGTATTTT
many | . | TRBJ2-2 | TRBV7-2 | CASSSFTGELFF | TGTGCCAGCAGCTCCTTCACCGGGGAGCTGTTTTTT
many | . | TRBJ2-1 | TRBV25-1 | CASSESGRPINEQFF | TGTGCCAGCAGTGAATCGGGACGGCCCATCAATGAGCAGTTCTTC
. | TRBD1 | TRBJ2-7 | TRBV20-1 | CSAAPGQGTFGYEQYF | TGCAGCGCAGCCCCTGGACAGGGGACATTTGGGTACGAGCAGTACTTC
many | . | TRBJ1-2 | TRBV4-2 | CASSQDTGYGYTF | TGTGCCAGCAGCCAAGATACAGGGTATGGCTACACCTTC
many | TRBD1 | TRBJ1-5 | TRBV2 | CASRQGFNQPQHF | TGTGCCAGCAGACAGGGGTTCAATCAGCCCCAGCATTTT
. | . | TRBJ2-3 | TRBV11-2 | CASSLDLTDTQYF | TGTGCCAGCAGCTTAGACCTCACAGATACGCAGTATTTT
many | TRBD1 | TRBJ1-6 | TRBV2 | CASSETDRANSPLHF | TGTGCCAGCAGTGAGACGGACAGGGCTAATTCACCCCTCCACTTT
many | . | TRBJ2-1 | TRBV2 | CASSESGLRYNEQFF | TGTGCCAGCAGTGAATCCGGGCTACGCTACAATGAGCAGTTCTTC
. | . | TRBJ2-5 | TRBV7-2 | CASSSRVKETQYF | TGTGCCAGCAGCTCAAGAGTAAAAGAGACCCAGTACTTC
many | TRBD1 | TRBJ2-1 | TRBV12-3/TRBV12-4 | CASSLTGEGNEQFF | TGTGCCAGCAGTTTGACAGGGGAAGGAAATGAGCAGTTCTTC
many | TRBD2 | TRBJ2-5 | TRBV5-4 | CASSLATSGKQETQYF | TGTGCCAGCAGCTTGGCGACTAGCGGGAAACAAGAGACCCAGTACTTC
many | . | TRBJ2-5 | TRBV2 | CASSHQGWNLDKETQYF | TGTGCCAGCAGTCATCAAGGGTGGAATTTGGATAAAGAGACCCAGTACTTC
many | TRBD1 | TRBJ1-4 | TRBV20-1 | CSANTGTGDQPTNEKLFF | TGCAGTGCTAATACCGGGACAGGAGACCAACCAACTAATGAAAAACTGTTTTTT
many | TRBD1 | TRBJ1-1 | TRBV7-2 | CASRDRESMNTEAFF | TGTGCCAGCCGGGACAGGGAATCTATGAACACTGAAGCTTTCTTT
many | TRBD2 | TRBJ2-1 | TRBV10-3 | CAISESGSGGPLNNEQFF | TGTGCCATCAGTGAGTCGGGTAGCGGGGGGCCATTGAACAATGAGCAGTTCTTC
many | TRBD2 | TRBJ2-7 | TRBV12-3/TRBV12-4 | CASSQRTSGGQSYEQYF | TGTGCCAGCAGTCAAAGGACTAGCGGGGGCCAAAGCTACGAGCAGTACTTC
. | TRBD2 | TRBJ2-1 | TRBV5-1 | CASSPSGSSYNEQFF | TGCGCCAGCAGCCCTAGCGGGAGCTCCTACAATGAGCAGTTCTTC
. | . | TRBJ1-2 | TRBV6-1 | CASSPLGHYGYTF | TGTGCCAGCAGTCCCTTAGGGCACTATGGCTACACCTTC
many | TRBD1 | TRBJ2-5 | TRBV10-3 | CAIGGTGGMETQYF | TGTGCCATCGGCGGGACAGGGGGCATGGAGACCCAGTACTTC
many | . | TRBJ2-1 | TRBV12-5 | CASGLGSSYNEQFF | TGTGCTAGTGGTTTAGGGAGCTCCTACAATGAGCAGTTCTTC
many | TRBD1 | TRBJ2-7 | TRBV20-1 | CSAEDRGSYEQYF | TGCAGTGCAGAGGACAGGGGGTCCTACGAGCAGTACTTC
many | . | TRBJ2-7 | TRBV7-2 | CASSLGLPEEQYF | TGTGCCAGCAGCTTAGGACTCCCCGAGGAGCAGTACTTC
few | . | TRBJ2-3 | TRBV7-8 | CASSLASVQVDTQYF | TGTGCCAGCAGCTTGGCTAGTGTTCAGGTAGATACGCAGTATTTT
few | . | TRBJ2-5 | TRBV3-1 | CASSQEMWRDTETQYF | TGTGCCAGCAGCCAAGAAATGTGGCGAGACACAGAGACCCAGTACTTC
many | TRBD2 | TRBJ2-1 | TRBV7-2 | CASSLRGGFRNEQFF | TGTGCCAGCAGCTTACGGGGGGGCTTTAGAAATGAGCAGTTCTTC
few | . | TRBJ2-1 | TRBV4-1 | CASSQDTIYNEQFF | TGCGCCAGCAGCCAAGATACTATCTACAATGAGCAGTTCTTC